This T cell receptor (beta chain) was obtained from a study of CD8 T cells in Susac syndrome. RNA in amounts of roughly 0.45 to 1 ug was reverse transcribed with random hexamers. Amplification of TCR beta CDR3 spanned 54 Vbeta and 13 Jbeta via immunoSEQ multiplex PCR. Each CDR3 protein gets one entry after TCRdb re-called the immunoSEQ multiplex PCR reads with MiXCR. The data hold roughly 160,000 distinct CDR3 sequences, with more than 95% observed a single time. Looked up from germline, CDR1 is SGHTA and CDR2 is FQGNSA. Deletions cut 3 bases from V and 7 bases from J, with 6 bases between. This CDR3 contains 12 residues.

The chain carries TRBV7-2 and TRBJ2-2; D uncertain. The source is a human donor with Susac syndrome. The specimen was CD4+ T cells from PBMCs. Written as DNA, the CDR3 is TGTGCCAGCAGCTTTAGAAACGGGGAGCTGTTTTTT. It encodes CASSFRNGELFF.